The TCR beta chain under discussion was sequenced for a study of chemoradiotherapy in HPV16-positive cancers. Study-wide context: Functional T-cell assays on a couple of HPV16-positive patients' cells defined candidate HPV-specific clones and common TCR motifs. Study conclusions and caveats: For HPV16-positive patients, expanding HPV-responsive T cells associated with longer recurrence-free survival. HPV-specific T cells were functionally defined from only two HPV16-positive patients.

The CDR3 covers 15 residues. Germline lookup yields CDR1 MNHNY and CDR2 SVGAGI (reference sequence). Unmatched junction bases numbered 8, after V lost 5 bases and J lost 6 bases. TCRdb keeps only in-frame clones here, not all; method: immunoSEQ multiplex PCR. The profile shows about 20,000 clones, around 85% of them singletons. This clone was counted once. Its matching antigen is unknown. The sample consisted of blood, taken from a patient who underwent chemoradiotherapy. The chain joins TRBV6-6 to TRBJ1-5, with 9 bases identical to TRBD1. This sequence was found in a human donor with HPV-associated anogenital cancer. The CDR3 is CASSPTGTGSQPQHF. The CDR3 nucleotides read TGTGCCAGCAGTCCAACCGGGACAGGGAGTCAGCCCCAGCATTTT.